These T cell receptor beta chains were read from a single sample in a study of T cells in Graves' hyperthyroidism and ophthalmopathy. TCRdb recomputed calls from the multiplex PCR reads with MiXCR, one row per CDR3 protein. This sample carries around 290,000 distinct CDR3 sequences, about 18% of them seen once, and the ten largest clones take approximately 57%. Sequencing was performed on blood. These receptors were taken from an older woman with Graves' ophthalmopathy. CDR3s leave out the opening cysteine and the closing phenylalanine or tryptophan. D genes are given only for firm matches. The size entry is marked missing in some rows and otherwise reads once, few, many or a size class.

v_gene: TRBV10-3; abundance: few; d_gene: NA; CDR3aa: AISGHRGGVADTQY
v_gene: TRBV10-3; abundance: few; d_gene: NA; CDR3aa: AVRAGLEANQPQH
v_gene: TRBV5-1; abundance: many; d_gene: TRBD1; CDR3aa: ASSLTGGYMNTEAF
v_gene: TRBV20-1; abundance: NA; d_gene: NA; CDR3aa: SARDGRETEAF
v_gene: TRBV20-1; abundance: many; d_gene: NA; CDR3aa: SAIHDGNYGYT
v_gene: TRBV6-1; abundance: many; d_gene: TRBD1; CDR3aa: ASTPTGVQETQY
v_gene: TRBV24-1; abundance: few; d_gene: NA; CDR3aa: ATSDPGEGEGPQH
v_gene: TRBV12-3/TRBV12-4; abundance: many; d_gene: NA; CDR3aa: ASSLVGFHEQY
v_gene: TRBV2; abundance: many; d_gene: NA; CDR3aa: ASSEIRGLKNYNEQF
v_gene: TRBV3-1; abundance: many; d_gene: NA; CDR3aa: ASSPKTEFNEKLF
v_gene: TRBV5-1; abundance: many; d_gene: NA; CDR3aa: ASSLRVASVEQY
v_gene: TRBV18; abundance: NA; d_gene: TRBD1; CDR3aa: ASSPPTGQDYEQY
v_gene: TRBV5-1; abundance: NA; d_gene: NA; CDR3aa: ASSPTAGGTEAF
v_gene: TRBV9; abundance: many; d_gene: NA; CDR3aa: ASSVGILDTQY
v_gene: TRBV7-2; abundance: NA; d_gene: NA; CDR3aa: ASSYIRENTEAF
v_gene: TRBV14; abundance: many; d_gene: TRBD1; CDR3aa: ASSLTGRGGTEAF
v_gene: TRBV5-1; abundance: NA; d_gene: NA; CDR3aa: ASSLEWSGEQY
v_gene: TRBV5-1; abundance: many; d_gene: TRBD1; CDR3aa: ASSFQGATNEKLF
v_gene: TRBV29-1; abundance: few; d_gene: NA; CDR3aa: SVDEGGNSGELF
v_gene: TRBV6-1; abundance: few; d_gene: NA; CDR3aa: ASSLVGGSDTQY
v_gene: TRBV12-3/TRBV12-4; abundance: many; d_gene: TRBD1; CDR3aa: ASSFDRAQYEQY
v_gene: TRBV4-3; abundance: few; d_gene: NA; CDR3aa: ASSARSKPPDVYEQY
v_gene: TRBV7-2; abundance: many; d_gene: TRBD2; CDR3aa: ASSTSGRLGEQF